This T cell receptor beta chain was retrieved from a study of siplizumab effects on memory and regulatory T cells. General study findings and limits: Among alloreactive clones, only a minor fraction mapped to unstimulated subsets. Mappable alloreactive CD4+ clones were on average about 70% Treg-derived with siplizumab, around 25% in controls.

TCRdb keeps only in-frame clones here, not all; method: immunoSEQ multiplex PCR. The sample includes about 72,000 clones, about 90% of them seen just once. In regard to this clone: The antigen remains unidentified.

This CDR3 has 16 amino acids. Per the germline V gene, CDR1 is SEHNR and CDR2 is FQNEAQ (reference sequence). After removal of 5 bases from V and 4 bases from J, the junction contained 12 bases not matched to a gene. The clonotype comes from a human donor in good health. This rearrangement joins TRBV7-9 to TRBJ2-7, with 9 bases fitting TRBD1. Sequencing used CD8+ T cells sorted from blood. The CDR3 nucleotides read TGTGCCAGCAGCCGTACCTGGGGGACAGGGAATTACGAGCAGTACTTC. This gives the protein CASSRTWGTGNYEQYF. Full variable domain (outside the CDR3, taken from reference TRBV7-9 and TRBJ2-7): DTGVSQNPRHKITKRGQNVTFRCDPISEHNRLYWYRQTLGQGPEFLTYFQNEAQLEKSRLLSDRFSAERPKGSFSTLEIQRTEQGDSAMYLCASSRTWGTGNYEQYFGPGTRLTVT.